The entry that follows covers one T cell receptor (beta chain) sequence. Its matching antigen is unknown. The entry originates in a study of cytomegalovirus exposure and HLA in healthy donors. Study-level findings and limits: Most sequenced TCRs were rare (though some public TCRs occurred in many donors). Clusters of TCRs from the first cohort tended to co-occur in the roughly 120 validation repertoires (as a later analysis found).

TCRdb keeps only in-frame clones here, not all; method: immunoSEQ multiplex PCR. The sample holds 150,000 to 200,000 clones, about nine tenths seen once. CDR3 length: 11 amino acids. Looked up from germline, CDR1 is MNHNY and CDR2 is SVGAGI (reference sequence). The V gene lost 6 bases and the J gene lost 4 bases, with 7 bases spanning the gap. The specimen was PBMCs. This receptor was obtained from a man aged 18-30 years in good health and CMV-seropositive. The rearrangement uses TRBV6-6 and TRBJ2-7; no reliable D call. CDR3 residues: CASSRTYEQYF. The CDR3 DNA reads TGTGCCAGCAGCCGAACATACGAGCAGTACTTC.